The T cell receptor (beta chain) described here comes from a study of blood T cells in healthy people across ages. Findings of the study overall: Among long-lived donors, naive CD4+ cells were more numerous and diversity higher than in aged donors. It was held that diversity estimates obtained from one million T cells represented underestimates. While age rose, TCR beta diversity per million T cells dropped in a roughly linear way. Diversity of TCR beta correlated strongly with naive T cell percentage.

On this clonotype itself: Its cognate antigen is unknown.

The CDR3 contains 14 residues. The germline CDR1 and CDR2 sequences are SNHLY and FYNNEI. V was cut by 1 base and J by 7 bases, with 11 bases left in between. Next came a second PCR, run for about 7 to 12 cycles, which used a sample-barcoded 5' primer along with a J-beta primer mix. TCRdb analysed the 5' RACE reads with MiXCR anew, one entry per CDR3 protein. Counted here are some 1 million distinct CDR3 sequences, over 35% occurring once; the ten biggest clones make up around 18%. The receptor was derived from a woman in her sixties in good health. The chain couples TRBV2 to TRBJ1-5; TRBD1 is a possible D gene (5 bases). The sample comprised blood. CDR3 nucleotides: TGTGCCAGCAGTGAAGTAGGGGATTGGCAGCCCCAGCATTTT. As protein: CASSEVGDWQPQHF.